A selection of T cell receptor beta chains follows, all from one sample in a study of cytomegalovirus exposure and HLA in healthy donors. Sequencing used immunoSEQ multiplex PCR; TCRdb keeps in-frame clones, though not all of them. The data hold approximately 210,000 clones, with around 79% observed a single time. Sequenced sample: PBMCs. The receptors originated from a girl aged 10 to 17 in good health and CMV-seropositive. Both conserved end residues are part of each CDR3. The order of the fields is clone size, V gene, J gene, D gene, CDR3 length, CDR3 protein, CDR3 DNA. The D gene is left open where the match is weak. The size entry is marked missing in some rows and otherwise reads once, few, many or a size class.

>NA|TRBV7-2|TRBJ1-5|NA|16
CASSLVPGQINQPQHF
TGTGCCAGCAGCTTAGTTCCGGGACAAATCAATCAGCCCCAGCATTTT
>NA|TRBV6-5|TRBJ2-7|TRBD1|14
CASSQPGTGHEQYF
TGTGCCAGCAGCCAACCAGGGACAGGGCACGAGCAGTACTTC
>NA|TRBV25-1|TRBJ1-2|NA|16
CASSPSPGGVNYGYTF
TGTGCCAGCAGTCCTTCCCCGGGGGGGGTTAACTATGGCTACACCTTC
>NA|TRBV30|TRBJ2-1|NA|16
CAWSGIRGGAGGEQFF
TGTGCCTGGAGTGGTATTCGAGGGGGGGCCGGGGGTGAGCAGTTCTTC
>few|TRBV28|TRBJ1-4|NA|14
CASTLRVLNEKLFF
TGTGCCAGCACCTTACGGGTCTTAAATGAAAAACTGTTTTTT
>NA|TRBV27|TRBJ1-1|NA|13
CASSLEGETEAFF
TGTGCCAGCAGTTTAGAGGGGGAAACTGAAGCTTTCTTT
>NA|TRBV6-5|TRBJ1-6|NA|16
CASSYSRGLRNSPLHF
TGTGCCAGCAGTTACTCCCGGGGATTAAGGAATTCACCCCTCCACTTT
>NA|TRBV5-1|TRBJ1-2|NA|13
CASSQTVNYGYTF
TGCGCCAGCAGCCAGACAGTCAACTATGGCTACACCTTC
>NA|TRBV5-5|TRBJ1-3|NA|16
CASSLASTGSGNTIYF
TGTGCCAGCAGCTTGGCTTCAACAGGCTCTGGAAACACCATATATTTT
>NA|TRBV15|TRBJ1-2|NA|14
CATSRLEGTYGYTF
TGTGCCACCAGCAGATTGGAGGGGACCTATGGCTACACCTTC
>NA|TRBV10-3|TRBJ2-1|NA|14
CAISQNARDNEQFF
TGTGCCATCAGTCAAAACGCTAGAGACAATGAGCAGTTCTTC
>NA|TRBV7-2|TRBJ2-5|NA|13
CASSLVGGETQYF
TGTGCCAGCAGCTTAGTGGGCGGGGAGACCCAGTACTTC
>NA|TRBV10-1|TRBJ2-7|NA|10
CASSRAEQYF
TGCGCCAGCAGTCGAGCCGAGCAGTACTTC
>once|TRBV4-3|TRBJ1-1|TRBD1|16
CASSRARQGTNTEAFF
TGCGCCAGCAGCCGAGCGAGACAGGGGACGAACACTGAAGCTTTCTTT
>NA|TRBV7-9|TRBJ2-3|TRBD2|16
CASSQGTSGETDTQYF
TGTGCCAGCAGCCAGGGGACTAGCGGGGAGACAGATACGCAGTATTTT
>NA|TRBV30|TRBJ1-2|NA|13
CAWAPEDSFGYTF
TGTGCCTGGGCTCCTGAGGACAGTTTCGGCTACACCTTC
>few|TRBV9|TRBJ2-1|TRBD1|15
CASSVEQGVSDEQFF
TGTGCCAGCAGCGTAGAGCAGGGGGTCTCGGATGAGCAGTTCTTC
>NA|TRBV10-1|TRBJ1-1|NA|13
CASSEGAGTEAFF
TGCGCCAGCAGTGAAGGCGCGGGCACTGAAGCTTTCTTT
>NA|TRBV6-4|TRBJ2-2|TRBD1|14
CASSTDRVTGELFF
TGTGCCAGCAGTACGGACAGGGTTACCGGGGAGCTGTTTTTT
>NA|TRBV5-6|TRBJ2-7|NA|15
CASSPTPTSVSEQYF
TGTGCCAGCAGCCCTACACCGACTAGTGTCAGCGAGCAGTACTTC
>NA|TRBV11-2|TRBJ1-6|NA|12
CASSLGQTPLHF
TGTGCCAGCAGTTTGGGACAAACACCCCTCCACTTT
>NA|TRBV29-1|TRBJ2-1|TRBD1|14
CSAGTAAIYNEQFF
TGCAGCGCGGGGACAGCTGCCATATACAATGAGCAGTTCTTC
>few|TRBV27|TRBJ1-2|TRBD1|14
CASGVPGTAKDYTF
TGTGCCAGCGGAGTGCCAGGGACAGCAAAGGACTACACCTTC
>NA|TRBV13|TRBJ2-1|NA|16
CASSLAGGGGHNEQFF
TGTGCCAGCAGCCTCGCCGGGGGCGGGGGCCACAATGAGCAGTTCTTC
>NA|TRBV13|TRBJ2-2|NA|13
CASSFQDIGELFF
TGTGCCAGCAGCTTTCAGGATATCGGGGAGCTGTTTTTT
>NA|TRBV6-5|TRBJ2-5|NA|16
CASSYLCPLAGETQYF
TGTGCCAGCAGTTATTTATGCCCACTAGCTGGAGAGACCCAGTACTTC
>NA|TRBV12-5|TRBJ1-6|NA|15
CASGSPGVPSSPLHF
TGTGCTAGTGGTTCGCCCGGGGTACCGAGTTCACCCCTCCACTTT